This passage covers 12 T cell receptor beta chains from one sample sequenced in a study of neoadjuvant anti-PD-1 for oral cavity cancer. The table came from immunoSEQ multiplex PCR; TCRdb's copy has only in-frame clones and leaves some out. The sample shows roughly 34,000 clones, around nine tenths of them seen only once. Sequenced material: PBMCs, taken before nivolumab (anti-PD-1) treatment. Receptor source: a person between 40 and 79 years old with oral cavity squamous cell carcinoma.

V is TRBV9 and J is TRBJ1-3; 9 nucleotides line up with TRBD1. CDR1 is SGDLS and CDR2 is YYNGEE in the germline V gene. Germline trimming cut 2 bases from V and 0 bases from J; bases unmatched to any gene: 3. This CDR3 comprises 16 residues. The CDR3 nucleotides read TGTGCCAGCAGCGTTACAGGGGGCCTCTCTGGAAACACCATATATTTT. This encodes CASSVTGGLSGNTIYF.

The chain has TRBV18 and TRBJ2-2; the D gene is possibly TRBD2 (6 bases). V shed 3 bases and J shed 2 bases, with 13 bases lying between them. This CDR3 comprises 16 residues. Per germline, CDR1 KGHSH and CDR2 LQKENI. The CDR3 DNA sequence: TGTGCCAGCTCACCGGGTTCGGGACTTAACACCGGGGAGCTGTTTTTT. Translated, it gives CASSPGSGLNTGELFF.

The gene calls are TRBV7-2 and TRBJ1-4; 8 bases align to TRBD1. Germline V gene data show CDR1 as SGHTA and CDR2 as FQGNSA. The CDR3 runs 14 residues. V lost 5 bases and J lost 5; bases outside the gene matches: 4. The CDR3 spells CASSPGTGNEKLFF. The CDR3 DNA sequence: TGTGCCAGCAGCCCAGGGACAGGCAATGAAAAACTGTTTTTT.

A few counts support this clone. The rearrangement joins TRBV9 to TRBJ2-6; D possibly corresponds to TRBD2 (5 bases). Germline CDR1 and CDR2: SGDLS and YYNGEE. Between the trimmed V and J ends, which lost 4 bases and 4 bases, there was a span of 15 bases. The CDR3 totals 16 residues. The CDR3 region is CASSNTLGGGANVLTF. DNA of the CDR3: TGTGCCAGCAGCAACACCCTTGGAGGAGGGGCCAACGTCCTGACTTTC.

The V call is TRBV4-3, the J call TRBJ2-6; tentative D call: TRBD2 (7 bases). Germline V gene data show CDR1 as LGHNA and CDR2 as YSLEER. CDR3 size: 17 residues. V lost 0 bases and J lost 4, with 13 bases in between. This CDR3 reads CASSQDRGATGANVLTF. In nucleotides, the CDR3 is TGCGCCAGCAGCCAAGATCGGGGGGCGACAGGGGCCAACGTCCTGACTTTC.

The chain carries TRBV7-2 and TRBJ1-1; 9 bases are a match to TRBD1. The CDR3 extends over 15 amino acids. Losses at the gene ends were 3 bases for V and 1 base for J; bases not matched to a gene: 3. Germline CDR1 and CDR2: SGHTA and FQGNSA. The CDR3 reads CASSFRQGENTEAFF. The CDR3 DNA reads TGTGCCAGCAGCTTCCGACAGGGGGAGAACACTGAAGCTTTCTTT.

The V and J genes are TRBV11-3 and TRBJ2-3, with D unclear. V was shortened by 5 bases and J by 6 bases, with 12 bases between the two germline ends. From germline, CDR1 is SGHNT and CDR2 YENEEA. This CDR3 spans 13 amino acids. The DNA for the CDR3 is TGTGCCAGCAGCGCGCAAGCTTGGGATACGCAGTATTTT. Its translation is CASSAQAWDTQYF.

The chain employs TRBV7-2 and TRBJ2-3; 8 bases align to TRBD2. This CDR3 has 11 residues. CDR1 is SGHTA, CDR2 FQGNSA, per germline. V gave up 7 bases and J gave up 11 bases; unmatched junction bases: 5. DNA of the CDR3: TGTGCCAGCATGGCCGGGGGGGGGCAGTATTTT. Protein sequence: CASMAGGGQYF.

The chain carries TRBV19 and TRBJ2-5; D is perhaps TRBD1 or TRBD2 (7 bases each). The CDR3 extends over 13 amino acids. V shed 4 bases and J shed 4 bases, with 10 bases lying between them. Germline CDR1 reads LNHDA; CDR2 reads SQIVND (reference sequence). This chain's CDR3 is CASSSRGGETQYF. As DNA, the CDR3 is TGTGCCAGTAGTAGCAGGGGGGGAGAGACCCAGTACTTC.

This clone was detected once. The rearrangement links TRBV5-4 to TRBJ1-2; D is unclear. V was cut by 4 bases and J by 0 bases, with 10 bases left in between. The CDR3 is made up of 14 amino acids. Germline V gene sequence: CDR1 SGHNT, CDR2 YYREEE (reference sequence). CDR3 sequence (DNA): TGTGCCAGCAGCGTGGGTGGCGCTAACTATGGCTACACCTTC. It codes for CASSVGGANYGYTF.

The chain joins TRBV28 to TRBJ1-2, with D unclear. Looked up from germline, CDR1 is MDHEN and CDR2 is SYDVKM. This CDR3 region has 13 residues. The V end lost 5 bases, the J end lost 8 bases, and 15 bases lay between the germline ends. The CDR3 is CASSIRDFEGYTF. CDR3 DNA sequence: TGTGCCAGCAGTATCCGGGATTTCGAGGGCTACACCTTC.

J is TRBJ2-7 and V is TRBV6-5; possibly TRBD2 for D (7 bases). CDR3 length: 15 amino acids. V lost 0 bases and J 3 bases, leaving 12 bases between the germline ends. Germline values: CDR1 MNHEY, CDR2 SVGAGI. CDR3 sequence reads: CASSYSGGPNYEQYF. CDR3 coding DNA: TGTGCCAGCAGTTACTCCGGGGGGCCGAACTACGAGCAGTACTTC.